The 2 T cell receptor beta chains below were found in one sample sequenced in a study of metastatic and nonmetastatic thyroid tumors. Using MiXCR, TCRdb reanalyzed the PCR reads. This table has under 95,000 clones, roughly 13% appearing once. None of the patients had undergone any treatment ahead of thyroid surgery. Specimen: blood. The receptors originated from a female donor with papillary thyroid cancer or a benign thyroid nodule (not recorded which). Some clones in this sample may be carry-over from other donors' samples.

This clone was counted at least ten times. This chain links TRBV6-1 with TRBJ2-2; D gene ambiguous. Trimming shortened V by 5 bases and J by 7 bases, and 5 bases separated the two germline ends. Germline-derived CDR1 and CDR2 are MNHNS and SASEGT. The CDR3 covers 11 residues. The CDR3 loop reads CASSSDGELFF. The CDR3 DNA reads TGTGCCAGCAGTAGTGACGGGGAGCTGTTTTTT.

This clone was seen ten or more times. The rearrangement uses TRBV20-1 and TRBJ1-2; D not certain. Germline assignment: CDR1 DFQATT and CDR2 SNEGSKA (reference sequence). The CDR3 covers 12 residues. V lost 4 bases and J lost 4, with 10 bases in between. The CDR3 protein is CSAKELGYGYTF. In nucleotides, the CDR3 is TGCAGTGCTAAGGAATTAGGCTATGGCTACACCTTC.